Sequencing of this T cell receptor (beta chain) was carried out in a study of blood T cell repertoires in COVID-19. Clones were sequenced by immunoSEQ multiplex PCR, and TCRdb holds only the in-frame ones, with some missing. The sample holds more than 95,000 clones; roughly nine tenths are singletons and the top ten take approximately 8%. The V and J ends lost 3 bases and 4 bases respectively, with 13 bases between them. Germline V gene data show CDR1 as SQVTM and CDR2 as ANQGSEA. The CDR3 loop spans 13 amino acids. The receptor comes from a man aged 70-80 years who had recovered from COVID-19. This chain links TRBV29-1 with TRBJ2-7; the D gene is possibly TRBD1 (6 bases). The sequenced material came from peripheral blood. The CDR3 DNA follows: TGCAGCGTTGATGGGGGCGGTGGGTACGAGCAGTACTTC. Translation gives CSVDGGGGYEQYF.